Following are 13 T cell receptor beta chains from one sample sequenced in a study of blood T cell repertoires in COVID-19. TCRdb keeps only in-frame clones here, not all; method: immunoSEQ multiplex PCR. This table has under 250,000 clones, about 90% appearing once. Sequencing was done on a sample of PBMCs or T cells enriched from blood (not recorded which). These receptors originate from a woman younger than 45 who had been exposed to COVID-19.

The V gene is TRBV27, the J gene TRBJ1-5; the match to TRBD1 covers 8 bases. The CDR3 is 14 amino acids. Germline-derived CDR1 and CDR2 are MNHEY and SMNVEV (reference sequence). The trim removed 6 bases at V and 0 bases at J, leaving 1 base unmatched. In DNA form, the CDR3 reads TGTGCCAGCAGAGGACAGGGTAGCAATCAGCCCCAGCATTTT. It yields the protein CASRGQGSNQPQHF.

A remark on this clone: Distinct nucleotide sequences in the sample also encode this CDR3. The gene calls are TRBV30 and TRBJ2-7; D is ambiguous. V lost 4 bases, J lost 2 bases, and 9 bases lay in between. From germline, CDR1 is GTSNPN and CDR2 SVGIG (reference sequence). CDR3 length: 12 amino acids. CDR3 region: CAWNGGTYEQYF. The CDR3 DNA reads TGTGCCTGGAACGGCGGAACCTACGAGCAGTACTTC.

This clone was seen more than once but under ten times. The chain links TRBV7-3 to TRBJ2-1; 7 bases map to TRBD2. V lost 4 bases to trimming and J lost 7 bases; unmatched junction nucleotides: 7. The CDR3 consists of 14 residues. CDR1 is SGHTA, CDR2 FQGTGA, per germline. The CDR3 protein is CASSSAGVGNEQFF. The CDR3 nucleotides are TGTGCCAGCAGCTCTGCGGGAGTGGGGAATGAGCAGTTCTTC. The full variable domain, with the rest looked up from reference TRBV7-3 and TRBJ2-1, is GAGVSQTPSNKVTEKGKYVELRCDPISGHTALYWYRQSLGQGPEFLIYFQGTGAADDSGLPNDRFFAVRPEGSVSTLKIQRTERGDSAVYLCASSSAGVGNEQFFGPGTRLTVL.

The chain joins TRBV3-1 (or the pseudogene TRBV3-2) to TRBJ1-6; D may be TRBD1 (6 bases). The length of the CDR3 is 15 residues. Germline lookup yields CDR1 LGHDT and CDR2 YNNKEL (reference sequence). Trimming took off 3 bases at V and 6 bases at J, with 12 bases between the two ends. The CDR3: CASSQGARGNSPLHF. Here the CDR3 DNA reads TGTGCCAGCAGCCAGGGGGCGAGGGGTAATTCACCCCTCCACTTT.

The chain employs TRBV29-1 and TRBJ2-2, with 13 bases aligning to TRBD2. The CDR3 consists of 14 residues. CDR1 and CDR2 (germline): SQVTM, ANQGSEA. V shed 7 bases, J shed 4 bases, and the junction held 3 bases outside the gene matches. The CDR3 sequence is CSGTSGSGTGELFF. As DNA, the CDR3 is TGCAGCGGGACTAGCGGGAGCGGCACCGGGGAGCTGTTTTTT.

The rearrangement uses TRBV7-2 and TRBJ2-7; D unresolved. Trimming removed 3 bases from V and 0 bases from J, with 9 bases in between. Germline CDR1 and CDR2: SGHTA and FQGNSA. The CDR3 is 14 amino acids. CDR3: CASSLGPSSYEQYF. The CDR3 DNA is TGTGCCAGCAGCTTGGGCCCGAGCTCCTACGAGCAGTACTTC.

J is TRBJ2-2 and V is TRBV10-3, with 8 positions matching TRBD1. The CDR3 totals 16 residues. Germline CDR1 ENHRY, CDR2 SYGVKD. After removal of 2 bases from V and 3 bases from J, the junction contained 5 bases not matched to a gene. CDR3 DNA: TGTGCCATCAGTGAGCCGACAGGGGCTTACACCGGGGAGCTGTTTTTT. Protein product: CAISEPTGAYTGELFF.

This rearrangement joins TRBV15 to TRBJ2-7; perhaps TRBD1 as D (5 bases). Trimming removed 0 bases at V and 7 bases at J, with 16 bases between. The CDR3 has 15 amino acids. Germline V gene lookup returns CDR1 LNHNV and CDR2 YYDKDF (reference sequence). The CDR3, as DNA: TGTGCCACCAGCAGAGATAACAGGCGAAGAGTGGAGCAGTACTTC. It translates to CATSRDNRRRVEQYF.

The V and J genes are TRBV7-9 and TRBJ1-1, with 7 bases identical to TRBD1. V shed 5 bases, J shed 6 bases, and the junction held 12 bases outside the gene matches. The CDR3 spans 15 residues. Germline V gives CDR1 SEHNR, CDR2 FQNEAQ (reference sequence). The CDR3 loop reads CASSPRQGSWAEAFF. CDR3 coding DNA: TGTGCCAGCAGCCCTCGACAGGGTTCTTGGGCTGAAGCTTTCTTT.

The CDR3 nucleotides are TGTGCCAGCTCACTAACAGGTGAATCACCCCTCCACTTT. It is translated as CASSLTGESPLHF. The V and J genes are TRBV18 and TRBJ1-6; perhaps TRBD1 as D (5 bases). Germline V gene lookup returns CDR1 KGHSH and CDR2 LQKENI. CDR3 length equals 13 residues. Trimming pared 4 bases from V and 10 bases from J, leaving 11 bases between.

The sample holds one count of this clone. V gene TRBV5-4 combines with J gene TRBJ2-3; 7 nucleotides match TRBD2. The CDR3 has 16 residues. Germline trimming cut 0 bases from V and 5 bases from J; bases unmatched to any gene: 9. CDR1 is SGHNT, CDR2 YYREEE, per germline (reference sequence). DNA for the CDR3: TGTGCCAGCAGCTTGGGGGGCTTGGCTAGCGGAGATACGCAGTATTTT. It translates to CASSLGGLASGDTQYF.

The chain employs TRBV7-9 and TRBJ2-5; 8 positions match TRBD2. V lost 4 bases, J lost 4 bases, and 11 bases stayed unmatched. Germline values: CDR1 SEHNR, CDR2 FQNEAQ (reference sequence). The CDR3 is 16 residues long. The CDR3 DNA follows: TGTGCCAGCAGCTCCTCGGGACTAGGAGCAATAGAGACCCAGTACTTC. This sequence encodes CASSSSGLGAIETQYF.

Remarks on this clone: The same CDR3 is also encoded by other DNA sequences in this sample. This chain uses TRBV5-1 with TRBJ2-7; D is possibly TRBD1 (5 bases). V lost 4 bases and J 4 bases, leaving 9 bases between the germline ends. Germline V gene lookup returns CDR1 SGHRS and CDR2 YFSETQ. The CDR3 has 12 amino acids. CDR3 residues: CASSRDSYEQYF. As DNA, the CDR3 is TGCGCCAGCAGCCGCGACAGTTACGAGCAGTACTTC.